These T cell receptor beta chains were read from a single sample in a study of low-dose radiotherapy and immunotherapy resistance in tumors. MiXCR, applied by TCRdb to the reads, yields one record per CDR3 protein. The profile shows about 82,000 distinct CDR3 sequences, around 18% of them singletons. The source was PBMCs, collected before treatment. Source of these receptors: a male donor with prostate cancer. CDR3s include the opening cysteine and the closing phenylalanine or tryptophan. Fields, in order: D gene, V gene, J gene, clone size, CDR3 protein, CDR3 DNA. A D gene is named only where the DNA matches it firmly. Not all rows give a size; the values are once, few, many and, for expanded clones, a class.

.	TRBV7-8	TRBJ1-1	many	CASSLPGNTEAFF	TGTGCCAGCAGCTTACCGGGGAACACTGAAGCTTTCTTT
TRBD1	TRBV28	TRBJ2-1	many	CASSSVDRVTYNEQFF	TGTGCCAGCAGTTCAGTGGACAGGGTTACCTACAATGAGCAGTTCTTC
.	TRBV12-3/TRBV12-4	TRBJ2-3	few	CASSFLAEPTDTQYF	TGTGCCAGCAGTTTTTTAGCGGAACCCACAGATACGCAGTATTTT
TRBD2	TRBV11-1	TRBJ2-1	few	CASSTSVGRGNEQFF	TGTGCCAGCAGCACCTCTGTCGGGAGGGGCAATGAGCAGTTCTTC
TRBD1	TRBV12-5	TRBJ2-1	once	CASGALSGTGIEQFF	TGTGCTAGTGGTGCCCTATCGGGGACAGGGATTGAGCAGTTCTTC
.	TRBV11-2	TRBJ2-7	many	CASSLNTGSYEQYF	TGTGCCAGCAGCCTAAACACAGGGTCCTACGAGCAGTACTTC
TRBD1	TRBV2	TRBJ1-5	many	CASSLQGDNQPQHF	TGTGCCAGCAGCCTACAGGGGGACAATCAGCCCCAGCATTTT
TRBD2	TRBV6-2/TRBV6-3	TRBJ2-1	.	CASSENPSGFGEQFF	TGTGCCAGCAGTGAAAATCCTAGCGGGTTTGGTGAGCAGTTCTTC
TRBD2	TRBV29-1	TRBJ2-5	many	CSVERTSGQETQYF	TGCAGCGTTGAACGGACTAGCGGCCAAGAGACCCAGTACTTC
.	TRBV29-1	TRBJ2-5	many	CSVGRDRWETQYF	TGCAGCGTTGGAAGGGATCGATGGGAGACCCAGTACTTC